This TCR beta chain was sequenced in a study of T-cell memory formation after mild COVID-19. This clonotype has ten or more counts. MiXCR, applied by TCRdb to the 5' RACE reads, yields one record per CDR3 protein. The data contain around 510,000 distinct CDR3 sequences, roughly 20% of them seen just once; the ten biggest clones take up roughly 8.1%. The CDR3 covers 13 residues. V lost 3 bases and J 2 bases, leaving 8 bases between the germline ends. Per germline, CDR1 LGHDT and CDR2 YNNKEL (reference sequence). The chain carries TRBV3-1 and TRBJ2-7, with D unclear. The source is an adult woman who had mild COVID-19 (a few samples of this study predate the infection). Cell type and time point are not known. The source material was PBMCs or a T cell subset sorted from them (not recorded which). CDR3 DNA sequence: TGTGCCAGCAGCCAGGCCGGTGCCTACGAGCAGTACTTC. Translated, it gives CASSQAGAYEQYF.